These 5 T cell receptor beta chains were all obtained from the same sample, sequenced in a study of shared clonotypes between healthy human individuals (dated by TCRdb to the early 2020s). The protocol used for the library was the immunoSEQ multiplex PCR assay. Imported from immuneACCESS, the table was reduced by TCRdb to in-frame sequences with V and J called. These copies leave out some clones; in studies compared against another copy, an unresolved V gene accounts for under half, and the cause of the remainder is not known. For this sample the table gives about 490,000 clones, of which almost 80% were detected only once. The top ten clonotypes cover 12% of the sample. The sequenced material came from PBMCs. These receptors all stem from a woman aged 40 to 50 in good health. Some clones in this sample may be carry-over from other donors' samples.

The CDR3 nucleotides are TGTGCCAGCAGCGTAGCCCCAGGGGAACAAGAGACCCAGTACTTC. Translated, it gives CASSVAPGEQETQYF. V is TRBV9 and J is TRBJ2-5; possibly TRBD1 for D (6 bases). Trimming cost V 0 bases and J 2 bases, with 11 bases left between them. Germline CDR1 and CDR2: SGDLS and YYNGEE. The CDR3 loop spans 15 amino acids.

With regard to this clone: A read error may be the cause here, since a much bigger clone is one base away. CDR3 sequence (DNA): TGTGCCTGGAGTGTAGGGACCTACGAGCAGCACTTC. Translated: CAWSVGTYEQHF. This sequence joins TRBV30 and TRBJ2-7, with D perhaps assigned TRBD1 or TRBD2 (5 bases each). CDR1 is GTSNPN, CDR2 SVGIG, per germline (reference sequence). The CDR3 extends over 12 amino acids.

V usage is TRBV9 and J usage is TRBJ2-1, with unresolved D. This CDR3 spans 15 amino acids. Germline V lookup: CDR1 SGDLS, CDR2 YYNGEE. Trimming left V 0 bases short and J 0 bases short, with 7 bases between. Here the CDR3 DNA reads TGTGCCAGCAGCGTAGGGTCCCCCTCCTACAATGAGCAGTTCTTC. Translated, it gives CASSVGSPSYNEQFF.

This clone was found a few times. The chain combines TRBV28 with TRBJ2-7; D is undetermined. V gave up 2 bases and J gave up 6 bases, with 11 bases separating them. The CDR3 spans 13 residues. Germline CDR1 MDHEN, CDR2 SYDVKM. CDR3 DNA: TGTGCCAGCAGTTTAGGGATAGGGCGCGAGCAGTACTTC. The encoded protein is CASSLGIGREQYF.

The V call is TRBV7-9, the J call TRBJ1-4, with 9 bases matching TRBD1. CDR1 is SEHNR, CDR2 FQNEAQ, per germline (reference sequence). V trimming: 2 bases; J trimming: 6 bases; junction bases outside the gene matches: 10. The CDR3 totals 17 residues. The CDR3 is CASSLPLPGQGYEKLFF. CDR3 nucleotide sequence: TGTGCCAGCAGCTTACCACTACCGGGACAGGGTTATGAAAAACTGTTTTTT.